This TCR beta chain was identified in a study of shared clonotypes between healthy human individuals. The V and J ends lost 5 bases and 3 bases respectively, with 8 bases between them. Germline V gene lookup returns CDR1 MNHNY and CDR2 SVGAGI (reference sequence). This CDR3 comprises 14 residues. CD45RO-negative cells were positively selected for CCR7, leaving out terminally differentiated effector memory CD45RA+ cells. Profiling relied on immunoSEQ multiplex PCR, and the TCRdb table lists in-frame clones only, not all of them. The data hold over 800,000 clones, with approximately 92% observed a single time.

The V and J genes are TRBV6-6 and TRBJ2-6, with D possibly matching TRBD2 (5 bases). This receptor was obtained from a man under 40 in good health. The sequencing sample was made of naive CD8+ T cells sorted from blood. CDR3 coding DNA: TGTGCCAGCAGTGGAGGTGGTGGGGCCAACGTCCTGACTTTC. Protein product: CASSGGGGANVLTF.